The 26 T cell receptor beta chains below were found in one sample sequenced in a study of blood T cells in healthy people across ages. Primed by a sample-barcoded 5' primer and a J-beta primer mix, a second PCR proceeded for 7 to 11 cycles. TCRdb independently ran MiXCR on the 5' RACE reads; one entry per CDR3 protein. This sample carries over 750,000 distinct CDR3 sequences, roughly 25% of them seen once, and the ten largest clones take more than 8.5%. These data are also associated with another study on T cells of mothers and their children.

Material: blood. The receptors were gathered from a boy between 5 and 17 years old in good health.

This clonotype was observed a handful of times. The chain's CDR3 is CASSLDTGGVYNEQFF. The DNA of the CDR3 is TGCGCCAGCAGCTTGGATACAGGGGGCGTCTACAATGAGCAGTTCTTC. This chain connects TRBV5-1 to TRBJ2-5, with TRBD1 matching 9 bases. The DNA end is more similar to TRBJ2-1, so the J call may be wrong. The CDR3 has 16 residues. Germline assignment: CDR1 SGHRS and CDR2 YFSETQ.

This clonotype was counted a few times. This CDR3 reads CASSLRGSPETQYF. The CDR3 bases are TGTGCCAGCAGTTTACGAGGATCCCCGGAGACCCAGTACTTC. The genes are TRBV28 and TRBJ2-5; D remains unclear. Germline CDR1 is MDHEN and CDR2 is SYDVKM. This CDR3 is 14 amino acids long. Between the trimmed V and J ends, which lost 2 bases and 5 bases, there was a span of 12 bases.

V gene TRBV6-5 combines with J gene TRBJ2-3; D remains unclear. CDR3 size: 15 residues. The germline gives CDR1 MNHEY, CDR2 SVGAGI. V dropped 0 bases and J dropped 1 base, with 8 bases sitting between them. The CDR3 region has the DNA TGTGCCAGCAGTTACTCGAAGATGGGCACAGATACGCAGTATTTT. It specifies CASSYSKMGTDTQYF.

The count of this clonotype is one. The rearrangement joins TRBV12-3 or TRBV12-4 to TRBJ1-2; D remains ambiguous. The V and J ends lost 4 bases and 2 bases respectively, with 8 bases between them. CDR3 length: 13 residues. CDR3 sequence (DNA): TGTGCCAGCAGTTCTCCGGGAAACTATGGCTACACCTTC. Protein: CASSSPGNYGYTF.

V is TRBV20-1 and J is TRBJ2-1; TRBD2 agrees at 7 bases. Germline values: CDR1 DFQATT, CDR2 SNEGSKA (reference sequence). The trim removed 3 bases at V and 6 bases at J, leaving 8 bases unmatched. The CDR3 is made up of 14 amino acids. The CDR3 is CSASRDYIGNEQFF. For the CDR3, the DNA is TGCAGTGCTAGCAGGGACTACATCGGCAATGAGCAGTTCTTC.

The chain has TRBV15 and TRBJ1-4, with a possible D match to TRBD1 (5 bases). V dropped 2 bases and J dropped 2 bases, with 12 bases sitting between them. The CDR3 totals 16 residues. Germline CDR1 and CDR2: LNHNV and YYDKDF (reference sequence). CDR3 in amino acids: CATSRTGGATNEKLFF. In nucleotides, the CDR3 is TGTGCCACCAGCAGAACTGGAGGGGCTACTAATGAAAAACTGTTTTTT.

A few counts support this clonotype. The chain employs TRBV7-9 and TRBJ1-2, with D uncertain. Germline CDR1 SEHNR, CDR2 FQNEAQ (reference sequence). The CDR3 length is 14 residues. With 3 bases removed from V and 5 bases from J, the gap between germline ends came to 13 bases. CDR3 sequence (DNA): TGTGCCAGCAGCTTGAGGACGGAGGTTTATGGCTACACCTTC. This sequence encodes CASSLRTEVYGYTF.

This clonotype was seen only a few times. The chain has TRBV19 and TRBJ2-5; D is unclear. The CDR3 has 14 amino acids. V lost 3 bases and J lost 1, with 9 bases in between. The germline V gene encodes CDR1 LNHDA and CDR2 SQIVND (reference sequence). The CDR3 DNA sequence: TGTGCCAGTAGTATTTTGGGTTCCCAAGAGACCCAGTACTTC. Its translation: CASSILGSQETQYF.

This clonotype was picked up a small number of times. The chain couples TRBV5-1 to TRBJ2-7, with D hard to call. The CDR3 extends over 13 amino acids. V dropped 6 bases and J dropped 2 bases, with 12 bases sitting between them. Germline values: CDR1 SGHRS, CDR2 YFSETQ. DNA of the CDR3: TGCGCCAGCACTGAGGACGTTACCTACGAGCAGTACTTC. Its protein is CASTEDVTYEQYF.

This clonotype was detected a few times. The CDR3 loop reads CASSQVTGDDTGELFF. The CDR3 coding sequence is TGTGCCAGCAGCCAAGTAACGGGTGATGACACCGGGGAGCTGTTTTTT. This chain joins TRBV4-2 and TRBJ2-2; D unclear. Germline CDR1 LGHNA, CDR2 YNFKEQ. Trimming cost V 1 base and J 3 bases, with 12 bases left between them. The CDR3 sequence is 16 residues long.

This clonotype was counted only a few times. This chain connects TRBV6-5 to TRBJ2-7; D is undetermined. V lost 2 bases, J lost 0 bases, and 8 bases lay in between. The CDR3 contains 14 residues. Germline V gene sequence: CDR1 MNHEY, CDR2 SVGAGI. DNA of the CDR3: TGTGCCAGCAGTTACCAGTCAGACTCCTACGAGCAGTACTTC. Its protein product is CASSYQSDSYEQYF.

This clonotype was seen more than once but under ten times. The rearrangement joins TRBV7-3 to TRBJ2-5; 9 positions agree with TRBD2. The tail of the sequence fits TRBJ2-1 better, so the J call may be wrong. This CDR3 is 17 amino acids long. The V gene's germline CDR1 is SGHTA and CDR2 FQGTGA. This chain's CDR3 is CASSLKGRREGRNEQFF. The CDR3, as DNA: TGTGCCAGCAGCTTAAAAGGCCGGCGGGAGGGCCGGAATGAGCAGTTCTTC.

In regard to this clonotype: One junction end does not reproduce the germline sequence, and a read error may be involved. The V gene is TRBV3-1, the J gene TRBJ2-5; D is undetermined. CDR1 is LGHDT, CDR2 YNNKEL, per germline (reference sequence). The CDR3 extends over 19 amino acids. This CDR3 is CAGSQNRVDSSTPRETQYF. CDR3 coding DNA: TGTGCCGGCAGCCAAAATCGAGTAGACTCGAGTACCCCGAGGGAGACCCAGTACTTC.

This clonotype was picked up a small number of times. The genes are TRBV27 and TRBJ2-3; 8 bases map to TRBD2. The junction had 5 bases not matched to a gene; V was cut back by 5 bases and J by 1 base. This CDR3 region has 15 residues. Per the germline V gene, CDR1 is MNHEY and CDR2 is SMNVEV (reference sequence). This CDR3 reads CASSILRGGTDTQYF. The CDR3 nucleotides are TGTGCCAGCAGTATATTGCGGGGGGGCACAGATACGCAGTATTTT.

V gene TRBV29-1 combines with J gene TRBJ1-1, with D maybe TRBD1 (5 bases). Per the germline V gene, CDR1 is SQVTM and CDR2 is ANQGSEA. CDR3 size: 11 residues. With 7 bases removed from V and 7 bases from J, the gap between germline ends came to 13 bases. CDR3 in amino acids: CSGGVGYEAFF. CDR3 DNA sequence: TGCAGCGGAGGGGTAGGCTATGAAGCTTTCTTT.

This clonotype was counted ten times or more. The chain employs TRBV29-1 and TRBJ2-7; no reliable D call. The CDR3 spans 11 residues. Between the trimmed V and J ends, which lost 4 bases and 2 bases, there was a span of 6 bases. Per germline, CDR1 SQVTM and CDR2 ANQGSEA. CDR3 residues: CSVGLPYEQYF. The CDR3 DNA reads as TGCAGCGTTGGACTTCCCTACGAGCAGTACTTC.

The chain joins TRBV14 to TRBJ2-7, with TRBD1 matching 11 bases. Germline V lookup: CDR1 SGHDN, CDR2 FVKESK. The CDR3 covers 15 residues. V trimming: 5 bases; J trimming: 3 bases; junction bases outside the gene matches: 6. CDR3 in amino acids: CASSSGTGGYYEQYF. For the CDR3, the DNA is TGTGCCAGCAGCTCCGGGACAGGGGGGTACTACGAGCAGTACTTC.

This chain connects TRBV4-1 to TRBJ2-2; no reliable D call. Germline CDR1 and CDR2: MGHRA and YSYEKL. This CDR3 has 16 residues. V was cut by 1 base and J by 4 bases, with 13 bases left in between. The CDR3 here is CASSQVHRRSTGELFF. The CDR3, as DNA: TGCGCCAGCAGCCAAGTTCATCGGCGGAGCACCGGGGAGCTGTTTTTT.

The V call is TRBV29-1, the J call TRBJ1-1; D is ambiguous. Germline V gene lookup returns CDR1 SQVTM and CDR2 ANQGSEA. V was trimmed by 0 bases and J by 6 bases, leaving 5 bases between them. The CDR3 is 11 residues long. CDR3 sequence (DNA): TGCAGCGTTGAAGATTTCGCTGAAGCTTTCTTT. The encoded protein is CSVEDFAEAFF. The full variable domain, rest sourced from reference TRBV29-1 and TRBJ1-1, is SAVISQKPSRDICQRGTSLTIQCQVDSQVTMMFWYRQQPGQSLTLIATANQGSEATYESGFVIDKFPISRPNLTFSTLTVSNMSPEDSSIYLCSVEDFAEAFFGQGTRLTVV.

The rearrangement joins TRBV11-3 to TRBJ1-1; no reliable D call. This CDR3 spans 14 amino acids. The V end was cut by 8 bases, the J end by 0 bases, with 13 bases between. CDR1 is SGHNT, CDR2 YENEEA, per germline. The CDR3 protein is CASGLSGMNTEAFF. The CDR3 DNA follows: TGTGCCAGCGGCCTATCGGGGATGAACACTGAAGCTTTCTTT.

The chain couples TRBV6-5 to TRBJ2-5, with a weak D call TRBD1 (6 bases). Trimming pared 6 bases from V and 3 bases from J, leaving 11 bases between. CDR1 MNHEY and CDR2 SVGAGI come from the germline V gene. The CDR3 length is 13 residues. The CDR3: CASSPNREETQYF. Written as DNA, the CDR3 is TGTGCCAGCAGCCCTAACAGGGAAGAGACCCAGTACTTC.

CDR3 bases: TGTGCCAGCAAGTTTACAGGGGGCGGGGGAGGCTACACCTTC. Its translation is CASKFTGGGGGYTF. The chain uses TRBV6-5 and TRBJ1-2; 9 nucleotides agree with TRBD1. This CDR3 is 14 amino acids long. Germline trimming cut 7 bases from V and 8 bases from J; bases unmatched to any gene: 11. The germline CDR1 and CDR2 sequences are MNHEY and SVGAGI.

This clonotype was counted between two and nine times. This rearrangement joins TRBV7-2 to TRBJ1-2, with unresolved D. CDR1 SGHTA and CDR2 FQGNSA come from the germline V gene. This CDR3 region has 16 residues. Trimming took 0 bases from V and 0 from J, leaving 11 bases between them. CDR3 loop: CASSLAVGEANYGYTF. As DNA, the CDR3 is TGTGCCAGCAGCTTAGCGGTCGGGGAAGCTAACTATGGCTACACCTTC.

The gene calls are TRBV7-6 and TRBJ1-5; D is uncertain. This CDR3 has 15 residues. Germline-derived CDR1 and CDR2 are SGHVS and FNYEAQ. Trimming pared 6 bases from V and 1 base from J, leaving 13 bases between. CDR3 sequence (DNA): TGTGCCAGCAGTCGTACGGGCGGAAGCAATCAGCCCCAGCATTTT. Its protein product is CASSRTGGSNQPQHF. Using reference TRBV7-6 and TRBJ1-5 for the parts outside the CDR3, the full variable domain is GAGVSQSPRYKVTKRGQDVALRCDPISGHVSLYWYRQALGQGPEFLTYFNYEAQQDKSGLPNDRFSAERPEGSISTLTIQRTEQRDSAMYRCASSRTGGSNQPQHFGDGTRLSIL.

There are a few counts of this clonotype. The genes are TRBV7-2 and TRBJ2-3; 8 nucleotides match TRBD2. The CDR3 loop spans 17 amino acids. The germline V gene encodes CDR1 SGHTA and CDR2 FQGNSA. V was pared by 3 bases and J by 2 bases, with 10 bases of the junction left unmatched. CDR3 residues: CASSFSFGRGATDTQYF. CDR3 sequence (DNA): TGTGCCAGCAGCTTCTCCTTTGGGCGGGGGGCCACAGATACGCAGTATTTT.

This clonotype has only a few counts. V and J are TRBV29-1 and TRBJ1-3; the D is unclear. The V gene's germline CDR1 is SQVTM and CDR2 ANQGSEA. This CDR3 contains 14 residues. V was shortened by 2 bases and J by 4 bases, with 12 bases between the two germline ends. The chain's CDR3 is CSVELGGRGNTIYF. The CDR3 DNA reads TGCAGCGTTGAACTCGGAGGGAGAGGAAACACCATATATTTT.